One and the same sample provided the 20 T cell receptor beta chains below, sequenced in a study of cytomegalovirus exposure and HLA in healthy donors (dated 2017 in TCRdb). Libraries were prepared through the immunoSEQ multiplex PCR assay. A mixture of 60 forward primers for TCR Vbeta segments and 13 reverse primers for TCR Jbeta segments was used in the multiplex PCR. What TCRdb holds here is the immuneACCESS table cut down to in-frame rearrangements. Part of the clones is not present; checked against another copy, under half of the missing clones reflect an unresolved V gene, and the others are unexplained. The table held for this sample gives about 200,000 clones. Jointly, the top ten make up almost 0.75% of the sample. Sequenced input: PBMCs. The receptors shown here come from a boy aged 5 to 17 in good health and CMV-seronegative.

V is TRBV30 and J is TRBJ1-4; 9 nucleotides align to TRBD1. With 6 bases clipped from V and 7 bases from J, the junction kept 12 bases outside the gene matches. This CDR3 has 15 residues. Germline V gives CDR1 GTSNPN, CDR2 SVGIG (reference sequence). DNA of the CDR3: TGTGCCTGCCTCCTCTCCGGGACAGGGACTGAAAAACTGTTTTTT. Its protein is CACLLSGTGTEKLFF.

V is TRBV5-1 and J is TRBJ1-3; the D gene is possibly TRBD1 (6 bases). V was cut by 4 bases and J by 3 bases, with 20 bases left in between. The CDR3 contains 17 residues. Germline V gene sequence: CDR1 SGHRS, CDR2 YFSETQ. CDR3 DNA: TGCGCCAGCAGCCCACCCGGTCAGGGGAATTATGGAAACACCATATATTTT. This translates into CASSPPGQGNYGNTIYF. The entire variable domain, with the rest obtained from reference TRBV5-1 and TRBJ1-3, is as follows: KAGVTQTPRYLIKTRGQQVTLSCSPISGHRSVSWYQQTPGQGLQFLFEYFSETQRNKGNFPGRFSGRQFSNSRSEMNVSTLELGDSALYLCASSPPGQGNYGNTIYFGEGSWLTVV.

The chain links TRBV6-1 to TRBJ1-5, with D possibly matching TRBD1 (5 bases). Trimming pared 11 bases from V and 9 bases from J, leaving 14 bases between. CDR1 is MNHNS and CDR2 is SASEGT in the germline V gene. This CDR3 has 11 residues. The CDR3 region is CARRRGRPQHF. The DNA for the CDR3 is TGTGCCCGCCGGAGGGGTAGGCCCCAGCATTTT.

The chain links TRBV18 to TRBJ2-1; 8 nucleotides agree with TRBD1. CDR3 length: 13 residues. J lost 15 bases, V lost 3 bases, and 10 bases had no gene match. CDR1 KGHSH and CDR2 LQKENI come from the germline V gene. The CDR3 protein is CASSPQPRDRPFF. CDR3 nucleotide sequence: TGTGCCAGCTCACCTCAACCCCGGGACAGGCCGTTCTTC.

The chain carries TRBV28 and TRBJ2-7; D gene unclear. The CDR3 loop spans 13 amino acids. Trimming shortened V by 7 bases and J by 2 bases, and 12 bases separated the two germline ends. Germline assignment: CDR1 MDHEN and CDR2 SYDVKM. CDR3 sequence: CASTEVGTYEQYF. Here the CDR3 DNA reads TGTGCCAGCACCGAGGTGGGTACCTACGAGCAGTACTTC. The full variable domain, its missing parts supplied by reference TRBV28 and TRBJ2-7, is DVKVTQSSRYLVKRTGEKVFLECVQDMDHENMFWYRQDPGLGLRLIYFSYDVKMKEKGDIPEGYSVSREKKERFSLILESASTNQTSMYLCASTEVGTYEQYFGPGTRLTVT.

V is TRBV7-6 and J is TRBJ2-3, with 13 bases aligning to TRBD2. The germline gives CDR1 SGHVS, CDR2 FNYEAQ. The CDR3 contains 17 residues. J was trimmed by 4 bases and V by 1 base; bases with no gene match: 5. The CDR3 nucleotides read TGTGCCAGCAGCTTAGGATCCGGGACTAGCGGGGCAGATACGCAGTATTTT. Amino acid sequence: CASSLGSGTSGADTQYF. Using reference TRBV7-6 and TRBJ2-3 for the parts outside the CDR3, the full variable domain is GAGVSQSPRYKVTKRGQDVALRCDPISGHVSLYWYRQALGQGPEFLTYFNYEAQQDKSGLPNDRFSAERPEGSISTLTIQRTEQRDSAMYRCASSLGSGTSGADTQYFGPGTRLTVL.

The chain's CDR3 is CASSPLKGSNSPLHF. CDR3 nucleotide sequence: TGTGCCAGCAGCCCCTTAAAGGGGTCGAATTCACCCCTCCACTTT. The rearrangement uses TRBV5-5 and TRBJ1-6; D may be TRBD1 (5 bases). Germline CDR1 and CDR2: SGHKS and YYEKEE (reference sequence). The V end was cut by 4 bases, the J end by 7 bases, with 15 bases between. This CDR3 comprises 15 residues.

The genes are TRBV5-1 and TRBJ1-1; D gene ambiguous. The CDR3 consists of 14 residues. Germline CDR1 reads SGHRS; CDR2 reads YFSETQ. Between the trimmed V and J ends, which lost 4 bases and 1 base, there was a span of 11 bases. The CDR3 protein is CASSPLTKNTEAFF. In DNA form, the CDR3 reads TGCGCCAGCAGCCCCCTAACGAAGAACACTGAAGCTTTCTTT.

The chain combines TRBV15 with TRBJ1-6, with D possibly matching TRBD1 (5 bases). Between the trimmed V and J ends, which lost 4 bases and 10 bases, there was a span of 11 bases. CDR1 is LNHNV, CDR2 YYDKDF, per germline (reference sequence). The CDR3 sequence is 13 residues long. CDR3 nucleotide sequence: TGTGCCACCAGCAACATGGAGGGGTCACCCCTCCACTTT. Its translation: CATSNMEGSPLHF.

J is TRBJ1-1 and V is TRBV19, with D tentatively TRBD1 (5 bases). This CDR3 spans 14 amino acids. V shed 0 bases and J shed 4 bases, with 9 bases lying between them. Germline V gene data show CDR1 as LNHDA and CDR2 as SQIVND (reference sequence). The CDR3 reads CASSIDGRATEAFF. For the CDR3, the DNA is TGTGCCAGTAGTATAGATGGCAGGGCCACTGAAGCTTTCTTT.

The chain combines TRBV7-2 with TRBJ1-6; 9 bases are a match to TRBD1. The V segment lost 5 bases and the J segment 4 bases; nucleotides outside the gene matches: 6. The CDR3 runs to 16 residues. Germline values: CDR1 SGHTA, CDR2 FQGNSA. The CDR3 loop is CASSLTGGTYNSPLHF. In DNA form, the CDR3 reads TGTGCCAGCAGCCTGACAGGGGGGACTTATAATTCACCCCTCCACTTT.

This chain links TRBV5-1 with TRBJ2-3, with a tentative D call TRBD1 (6 bases). Germline CDR1 and CDR2: SGHRS and YFSETQ. The V end was cut by 6 bases, the J end by 1 base, with 9 bases between. This CDR3 spans 13 amino acids. CDR3 sequence: CASTRTGTDTQYF. The CDR3, as DNA: TGCGCCAGCACGAGGACAGGCACAGATACGCAGTATTTT. Drawing the rest from reference TRBV5-1 and TRBJ2-3, the complete variable domain is KAGVTQTPRYLIKTRGQQVTLSCSPISGHRSVSWYQQTPGQGLQFLFEYFSETQRNKGNFPGRFSGRQFSNSRSEMNVSTLELGDSALYLCASTRTGTDTQYFGPGTRLTVL.

This chain connects TRBV28 to TRBJ1-2; D gene ambiguous. The V and J ends lost 3 bases and 4 bases respectively, with 18 bases between them. The CDR3 sequence is 16 residues long. Germline-derived CDR1 and CDR2 are MDHEN and SYDVKM. In DNA form, the CDR3 reads TGTGCCAGCAGTTTCTTCCATAGTGGGCAAGGCTATGGCTACACCTTC. Protein: CASSFFHSGQGYGYTF.

The chain carries TRBV9 and TRBJ1-6; maybe TRBD1 (5 bases). Per germline, CDR1 SGDLS and CDR2 YYNGEE. The CDR3 is 13 amino acids. V was pared by 7 bases and J by 14 bases, with 19 bases between. CDR3 bases: TGTGCCAGCTCCGGGGGGAAGGGATCCACCCTCCACTTT. Translating gives CASSGGKGSTLHF.

This chain connects TRBV9 to TRBJ1-2; TRBD1 is a possible D gene (5 bases). The CDR3 is 13 amino acids. CDR1 is SGDLS and CDR2 is YYNGEE in the germline V gene. The V end was cut by 5 bases, the J end by 5 bases, with 13 bases between. Here the CDR3 reads CASRMEGAYGYTF. The CDR3 DNA is TGTGCCAGCAGAATGGAAGGGGCTTATGGCTACACCTTC.

The chain couples TRBV5-4 to TRBJ1-1, with TRBD1 as a possible D gene (5 bases). Germline V gene sequence: CDR1 SGHNT, CDR2 YYREEE (reference sequence). Trimming pared 2 bases from V and 5 bases from J, leaving 13 bases between. This CDR3 spans 14 amino acids. The CDR3 loop is CASSFNRRETEAFF. CDR3 nucleotides: TGTGCCAGCAGCTTCAACAGGCGAGAAACTGAAGCTTTCTTT.

The chain uses TRBV18 and TRBJ1-6; possibly TRBD1 for D (5 bases). Germline V CDR1 and CDR2: KGHSH, LQKENI. The CDR3 is 16 residues long. The germline V and J ends were trimmed by 2 bases and 5 bases, with 13 bases remaining between them. CDR3: CASSPAVRQNNSPLHF. CDR3 DNA: TGTGCCAGCTCACCAGCAGTTCGACAGAATAATTCACCCCTCCACTTT.

The gene calls are TRBV5-3 and TRBJ1-3; D is ambiguous. TRBV5-3 is known as an ORF, though its function is uncertain. The CDR3 length is 16 residues. V lost 0 bases, J lost 0 bases, and 10 bases lay in between. CDR3 nucleotide sequence: TGTGCCAGAAGCTTGGGATTGGTTAGCTCTGGAAACACCATATATTTT. It translates to CARSLGLVSSGNTIYF.

The V and J genes are TRBV15 and TRBJ2-2; TRBD2 might be the D (5 bases). There are 15 residues in the CDR3. The V gene lost 1 base and the J gene lost 0 bases, with 6 bases spanning the gap. Germline V gene lookup returns CDR1 LNHNV and CDR2 YYDKDF (reference sequence). Written as DNA, the CDR3 is TGTGCCACCAGCAGAGCGGGGACGAACACCGGGGAGCTGTTTTTT. Its protein product is CATSRAGTNTGELFF.

V usage is TRBV5-4 and J usage is TRBJ2-5; the D is unclear. Germline-derived CDR1 and CDR2 are SGHNT and YYREEE (reference sequence). The CDR3 is 15 amino acids. Trimming left V 3 bases short and J 0 bases short, with 12 bases between. The chain's CDR3 is CASSSKEMYQETQYF. The CDR3 DNA is TGTGCCAGCAGCTCCAAGGAGATGTACCAAGAGACCCAGTACTTC.